Listed below are T cell receptor beta chains from one sample, sequenced in a study of identical twins. MiXCR, applied by TCRdb to the 5' RACE reads, yields one record per CDR3 protein. Of about 550,000 distinct CDR3 sequences listed, 20% to 25% are singletons. These same data were also listed under a study on yellow fever vaccine responses in identical twins.

The sequencing sample was made of CD4+ T cells sorted from blood. The origin of the receptors is a woman aged 18-29 years in good health. Both conserved end residues are part of each CDR3. D genes are given only for firm matches. Clone sizes are given selectively: once, few, many, or a class where the clone is expanded.

D: TRBD2
V: TRBV6-2/TRBV6-3
size: .
J: TRBJ2-1
CDR3: CASSYLLTSGGGSSYNEQFF
DNA: TGTGCCAGCAGTTATCTCCTCACTAGCGGGGGGGGATCCTCCTACAATGAGCAGTTCTTC

D: .
V: TRBV5-1
size: few
J: TRBJ2-3
CDR3: CASSLAGGGPTDTQYF
DNA: TGCGCCAGCAGCTTGGCCGGTGGGGGGCCCACAGATACGCAGTATTTT

D: .
V: TRBV5-1
size: few
J: TRBJ2-2
CDR3: CASSSTAGVGELFF
DNA: TGCGCCAGCAGCTCAACCGCTGGTGTAGGGGAGCTGTTTTTT

D: .
V: TRBV11-2
size: .
J: TRBJ1-2
CDR3: CASSSGQARVF
DNA: TGTGCCAGCAGCTCCGGCCAGGCAAGGGTCTTC

D: TRBD2
V: TRBV10-2
size: few
J: TRBJ2-2
CDR3: CASSGGLVGAGELFF
DNA: TGCGCCAGCAGTGGGGGACTAGTGGGGGCCGGGGAGCTGTTTTTT

D: .
V: TRBV12-3/TRBV12-4
size: .
J: TRBJ1-1
CDR3: CASSLIGGGEAFF
DNA: TGTGCCAGCAGTTTGATCGGGGGCGGTGAAGCTTTCTTT

D: TRBD2
V: TRBV12-3/TRBV12-4
size: .
J: TRBJ2-5
CDR3: CASSLLGGTETQYF
DNA: TGTGCCAGCAGTTTACTGGGGGGGACGGAGACCCAGTACTTC

D: TRBD1
V: TRBV10-3
size: .
J: TRBJ1-6
CDR3: CAISPTGGSPLHF
DNA: TGTGCCATCAGTCCAACAGGGGGTTCACCCCTCCACTTT

D: .
V: TRBV12-3/TRBV12-4
size: .
J: TRBJ1-5
CDR3: CASSFGGWGSNQPQHF
DNA: TGTGCCAGCAGTTTCGGGGGGTGGGGAAGCAATCAGCCCCAGCATTTT

D: .
V: TRBV7-9
size: few
J: TRBJ2-1
CDR3: CASSLTPAAPRNEQFF
DNA: TGTGCCAGCAGCTTAACTCCGGCCGCCCCTCGCAATGAGCAGTTCTTC

D: .
V: TRBV7-2
size: few
J: TRBJ2-7
CDR3: CASSGIRGGEQYF
DNA: TGTGCCAGCAGCGGGATTAGGGGCGGCGAGCAGTACTTC

D: .
V: TRBV7-2
size: .
J: TRBJ2-4
CDR3: CASSLATGAKNIQYF
DNA: TGTGCCAGCAGCTTAGCAACTGGGGCCAAAAACATTCAGTACTTC

D: .
V: TRBV5-1
size: .
J: TRBJ2-3
CDR3: CASIPDLYTDTQYF
DNA: TGCGCCAGCATTCCCGACCTTTACACAGATACGCAGTATTTT

D: TRBD2
V: TRBV28
size: few
J: TRBJ2-7
CDR3: CASSPNPGLTSYEQYF
DNA: TGTGCCAGCAGTCCCAACCCGGGACTAACTTCCTACGAGCAGTACTTC

D: .
V: TRBV6-4
size: .
J: TRBJ2-3
CDR3: CASSVQKGTDTQYF
DNA: TGTGCCAGCAGTGTACAGAAGGGCACAGATACGCAGTATTTT

D: .
V: TRBV6-5
size: many
J: TRBJ1-1
CDR3: CASSYRGNTEAFF
DNA: TGTGCCAGCAGTTACAGGGGGAACACTGAAGCTTTCTTT

D: .
V: TRBV20-1
size: .
J: TRBJ2-7
CDR3: CSARDPGSSYEQYF
DNA: TGCAGTGCTAGAGATCCCGGGTCCTCCTACGAGCAGTACTTC

D: .
V: TRBV29-1
size: few
J: TRBJ2-3
CDR3: CSEHTTDTQYF
DNA: TGCAGCGAACACACCACAGATACGCAGTATTTT

D: TRBD2
V: TRBV28
size: .
J: TRBJ2-3
CDR3: CASNTRTSGGPSDTQYF
DNA: TGTGCCAGCAACACCAGGACTAGCGGGGGGCCGTCGGATACGCAGTATTTT

D: TRBD1
V: TRBV29-1
size: .
J: TRBJ1-2
CDR3: CSVDWARQGKNYGYTF
DNA: TGCAGCGTTGATTGGGCCCGACAGGGGAAGAACTATGGCTACACCTTC

D: .
V: TRBV20-1
size: .
J: TRBJ1-1
CDR3: CSASGAGAFF
DNA: TGCAGTGCTAGTGGCGCTGGGGCTTTCTTT

D: .
V: TRBV6-5
size: few
J: TRBJ2-7
CDR3: CASSYSEGSYEQYF
DNA: TGTGCCAGCAGTTACTCAGAGGGCTCCTACGAGCAGTACTTC

D: .
V: TRBV2
size: .
J: TRBJ2-1
CDR3: CASRKSLESSYNEQFF
DNA: TGTGCCAGCAGGAAGAGTTTAGAGAGCTCCTACAATGAGCAGTTCTTC

D: TRBD1
V: TRBV5-1
size: .
J: TRBJ2-5
CDR3: CASSFGYRGLQETQYF
DNA: TGCGCCAGCAGCTTCGGTTACAGGGGGCTCCAAGAGACCCAGTACTTC

D: .
V: TRBV11-2
size: .
J: TRBJ1-4
CDR3: CASSLAPGGTNEKLFF
DNA: TGTGCCAGCAGCTTAGCGCCGGGGGGAACTAATGAAAAACTGTTTTTT

D: TRBD1
V: TRBV20-1
size: few
J: TRBJ1-6
CDR3: CSARDRVFSPLHF
DNA: TGCAGTGCAAGGGACAGGGTTTTTTCACCCCTCCACTTT

D: .
V: TRBV29-1
size: few
J: TRBJ2-2
CDR3: CSVGRSGANTGELFF
DNA: TGCAGCGTCGGTAGGAGCGGTGCGAACACCGGGGAGCTGTTTTTT

D: TRBD2
V: TRBV5-1
size: .
J: TRBJ2-3
CDR3: CASSTSLAGGTDTQYF
DNA: TGCGCCAGCAGCACCTCTCTAGCGGGGGGAACAGATACGCAGTATTTT

D: .
V: TRBV12-3/TRBV12-4
size: few
J: TRBJ2-1
CDR3: CASSLKSVYNEQFF
DNA: TGTGCCAGCAGTTTAAAAAGCGTGTACAATGAGCAGTTCTTC

D: TRBD2
V: TRBV12-3/TRBV12-4
size: .
J: TRBJ2-7
CDR3: CASSPTSGNYEQYF
DNA: TGTGCCAGCAGTCCGACTAGCGGGAATTACGAGCAGTACTTC

D: .
V: TRBV3-1
size: .
J: TRBJ2-7
CDR3: CASSPQSGGEQYF
DNA: TGTGCCAGCAGCCCTCAGTCCGGGGGCGAGCAGTACTTC

D: .
V: TRBV5-1
size: few
J: TRBJ1-2
CDR3: CASSYGDTGPAGYTF
DNA: TGCGCCAGCAGCTACGGAGACACCGGTCCGGCGGGCTACACCTTC

D: TRBD1
V: TRBV15
size: .
J: TRBJ1-2
CDR3: CATSRRTGFHYGYTF
DNA: TGTGCCACCAGCAGACGGACAGGGTTCCACTATGGCTACACCTTC

D: TRBD1
V: TRBV18
size: .
J: TRBJ2-1
CDR3: CASSPPTGGINEQFF
DNA: TGTGCCAGCTCACCACCAACAGGGGGTATCAATGAGCAGTTCTTC

D: .
V: TRBV20-1
size: few
J: TRBJ1-1
CDR3: CSEGGDFEAFF
DNA: TGCAGTGAGGGGGGGGATTTCGAAGCTTTCTTT

D: TRBD2
V: TRBV6-2/TRBV6-3
size: .
J: TRBJ2-2
CDR3: CASSTSGTSNTGELFF
DNA: TGTGCCAGCAGTACTAGCGGGACTTCGAACACCGGGGAGCTGTTTTTT

D: TRBD2
V: TRBV14
size: few
J: TRBJ2-1
CDR3: CASSPLGAGGYNEQFF
DNA: TGTGCCAGCAGCCCACTAGGGGCGGGAGGGTACAATGAGCAGTTCTTC

D: .
V: TRBV6-5
size: many
J: TRBJ2-2
CDR3: CASSYATVNTGELFF
DNA: TGTGCCAGCAGTTACGCGACAGTGAACACCGGGGAGCTGTTTTTT

D: TRBD1
V: TRBV28
size: many
J: TRBJ1-1
CDR3: CASSPTGQGGTEAFF
DNA: TGTGCCAGCAGTCCGACTGGACAGGGTGGCACTGAAGCTTTCTTT

D: .
V: TRBV20-1
size: few
J: TRBJ2-1
CDR3: CSAREGARNEQFF
DNA: TGCAGTGCTAGAGAAGGGGCCCGTAATGAGCAGTTCTTC

D: .
V: TRBV20-1
size: few
J: TRBJ2-7
CDR3: CSARERSRPPRYEQYF
DNA: TGCAGTGCTAGAGAAAGAAGCCGGCCCCCGCGATACGAGCAGTACTTC

D: TRBD2
V: TRBV29-1
size: .
J: TRBJ2-2
CDR3: CSVGAGSRAGELFF
DNA: TGCAGCGTTGGAGCGGGGAGTCGCGCCGGGGAGCTGTTTTTT

D: .
V: TRBV7-2
size: few
J: TRBJ1-3
CDR3: CASSPVGGSGNTIYF
DNA: TGTGCCAGCAGCCCAGTGGGGGGGTCTGGAAACACCATATATTTT

D: .
V: TRBV12-3/TRBV12-4
size: .
J: TRBJ1-5
CDR3: CASSGGQQPQHF
DNA: TGTGCCAGCAGTGGGGGGCAACAGCCCCAGCATTTT

D: TRBD2
V: TRBV5-1
size: few
J: TRBJ2-1
CDR3: CASTPTSGYNEQFF
DNA: TGCGCCAGCACCCCGACTAGCGGCTACAATGAGCAGTTCTTC

D: TRBD2
V: TRBV3-1
size: few
J: TRBJ2-7
CDR3: CASSHPGLTTYEQYF
DNA: TGTGCCAGCAGCCACCCGGGACTAACGACCTACGAGCAGTACTTC

D: .
V: TRBV24-1
size: .
J: TRBJ2-1
CDR3: CATSDPSIYNEQFF
DNA: TGTGCCACCAGTGACCCCTCGATCTACAATGAGCAGTTCTTC

D: .
V: TRBV19
size: .
J: TRBJ2-1
CDR3: CASSITRGHEQFF
DNA: TGTGCCAGTAGTATAACCAGAGGCCATGAGCAGTTCTTC